Below, 13 T cell receptor beta chains from the same sample are listed, as sequenced in a study of T cell responses to AZD1222 COVID-19 vaccine. Clones were read by immunoSEQ multiplex PCR, and TCRdb kept only the in-frame ones, dropping some. The table has some 89,000 clones, 90% seen once. The sample consisted of peripheral blood, taken on day 0 of AZD1222 vaccination. The receptors originated from an adult in good health.

V gene TRBV5-6 combines with J gene TRBJ2-1, with D uncertain. Trimming took 0 bases from V and 6 from J, leaving 19 bases between them. Looked up from germline, CDR1 is SGHDT and CDR2 is YYEEEE. The CDR3 is 17 residues long. The CDR3 DNA sequence: TGTGCCAGCAGCTTGGAGGTCGTGGCTATAAACCTCAATGAGCAGTTCTTC. This sequence encodes CASSLEVVAINLNEQFF.

The gene calls are TRBV18 and TRBJ2-6; TRBD1 is a possible D gene (6 bases). Trimming removed 3 bases from V and 3 bases from J, with 15 bases in between. In germline, CDR1 is KGHSH, CDR2 LQKENI. This CDR3 contains 17 residues. CDR3: CASSPPQGSSGANVLTF. In DNA, the CDR3 is TGTGCCAGCTCACCCCCCCAGGGGAGCAGTGGGGCCAACGTCCTGACTTTC.

V is TRBV29-1 and J is TRBJ1-1; D is ambiguous. The V end was cut by 5 bases, the J end by 7 bases, with 8 bases between. Germline V gene data show CDR1 as SQVTM and CDR2 as ANQGSEA. The length of the CDR3 is 10 residues. The CDR3 region has the DNA TGCAGCGTTAGGACGGTTGAAGCTTTCTTT. Translation gives CSVRTVEAFF.

This rearrangement joins TRBV28 to TRBJ1-4; 8 positions match TRBD1. The CDR3 totals 15 residues. In germline, CDR1 is MDHEN, CDR2 SYDVKM. J was trimmed by 3 bases and V by 3 bases; bases with no gene match: 3. The CDR3 coding sequence is TGTGCCAGCAGTTTGCAGGGGGCCTCTAATGAAAAACTGTTTTTT. As protein: CASSLQGASNEKLFF.

The V gene is TRBV7-3, the J gene TRBJ2-1; possibly TRBD1 for D (6 bases). This CDR3 has 16 amino acids. V gave up 5 bases and J gave up 4 bases, with 18 bases separating them. CDR1 and CDR2 (germline): SGHTA, FQGTGA. CDR3 sequence reads: CASSPTGQNLYNEQFF. The CDR3 bases are TGTGCCAGCAGCCCAACAGGACAGAATTTGTACAATGAGCAGTTCTTC.

V and J are TRBV30 and TRBJ2-1; D call uncertain. The CDR3 covers 14 residues. Germline loops: CDR1 GTSNPN, CDR2 SVGIG (reference sequence). V was cut by 3 bases and J by 2 bases, with 11 bases left in between. For the CDR3, the DNA is TGTGCCTGGAGAGAGGTCGATACCTACAATGAGCAGTTCTTC. Protein sequence: CAWREVDTYNEQFF.

The chain has TRBV19 and TRBJ1-5, with TRBD1 identical over 10 bases. The J segment lost 6 bases and the V segment lost 3 bases, leaving 2 bases of the junction unmatched. From germline, CDR1 is LNHDA and CDR2 SQIVND (reference sequence). The CDR3 spans 14 residues. CDR3 region: CASSMGQGFQPQHF. The CDR3 coding sequence is TGTGCCAGTAGTATGGGACAGGGGTTTCAGCCCCAGCATTTT. Filled out from reference TRBV19 and TRBJ1-5, the complete variable domain reads DGGITQSPKYLFRKEGQNVTLSCEQNLNHDAMYWYRQDPGQGLRLIYYSQIVNDFQKGDIAEGYSVSREKKESFPLTVTSAQKNPTAFYLCASSMGQGFQPQHFGDGTRLSIL.

This clone was found a few times. The rearrangement links TRBV6-5 to TRBJ1-5; D may be TRBD1 (5 bases). The germline V gene encodes CDR1 MNHEY and CDR2 SVGAGI. V lost 4 bases and J lost 3, with 7 bases in between. The CDR3 runs 13 residues. CDR3 DNA sequence: TGTGCCAGCAGTTCCAGGGACAATCAGCCCCAGCATTTT. Amino acid sequence: CASSSRDNQPQHF.

V gene TRBV6-5 combines with J gene TRBJ2-5, with 8 nucleotides matching TRBD1. Germline V gene sequence: CDR1 MNHEY, CDR2 SVGAGI. The CDR3 has 14 residues. V was clipped by 6 bases and J by 5 bases; unmatched bases: 8. The DNA for the CDR3 is TGTGCCAGCAGGGGAGCGACAGGGGTCGAGACCCAGTACTTC. Amino acid sequence: CASRGATGVETQYF.

This clone was seen once. This chain connects TRBV5-6 to TRBJ1-6; unclear D gene. CDR3 size: 12 residues. The germline V gene encodes CDR1 SGHDT and CDR2 YYEEEE. Between the trimmed V and J ends, which lost 4 bases and 5 bases, there was a span of 4 bases. The CDR3 protein is CASSPHNSPLHF. The CDR3 coding sequence is TGTGCCAGCAGCCCCCATAATTCACCCCTCCACTTT. Full variable domain (remainder filled in from reference TRBV5-6 and TRBJ1-6): DAGVTQSPTHLIKTRGQQVTLRCSPKSGHDTVSWYQQALGQGPQFIFQYYEEEERQRGNFPDRFSGHQFPNYSSELNVNALLLGDSALYLCASSPHNSPLHFGNGTRLTVT.

The CDR3, as DNA: TGTGCCAGCAGCAACCCCGGGACAGGGGGCGGCTATGGCTACACCTTC. Translation: CASSNPGTGGGYGYTF. The V call is TRBV7-8, the J call TRBJ1-2; 12 nucleotides agree with TRBD1. Germline V gene data show CDR1 as SGHVS and CDR2 as FQNEAQ. The V gene end was trimmed by 5 bases and the J gene end by 4 bases; junction bases not matched to a gene: 8. The CDR3 runs to 16 residues.

The chain is built from TRBV7-2 and TRBJ2-3, with D maybe TRBD1 (6 bases). Germline V gene lookup returns CDR1 SGHTA and CDR2 FQGNSA. The ends were cut back, 1 base at V and 0 bases at J, with 20 bases in the middle. This CDR3 is 19 amino acids long. The CDR3 DNA reads TGTGCCAGCAGCTTAGTTTTCTTGGCCCGAACAGGGAGCACAGATACGCAGTATTTT. Translating it yields CASSLVFLARTGSTDTQYF. The full variable domain, rest sourced from reference TRBV7-2 and TRBJ2-3, is GAGVSQSPSNKVTEKGKDVELRCDPISGHTALYWYRQSLGQGLEFLIYFQGNSAPDKSGLPSDRFSAERTGGSVSTLTIQRTQQEDSAVYLCASSLVFLARTGSTDTQYFGPGTRLTVL.

This clone was counted a few times. This chain joins TRBV11-3 and TRBJ1-1; no clear D. From germline, CDR1 is SGHNT and CDR2 YENEEA. V dropped 4 bases and J dropped 1 base, with 7 bases sitting between them. The CDR3 sequence is 13 residues long. The CDR3 DNA follows: TGTGCCAGCAGCTATTCACAGAACACTGAAGCTTTCTTT. Translating gives CASSYSQNTEAFF.